This TCR beta chain was sequenced in a study of shared T cell receptors in the human thymus. Profiled with immunoSEQ multiplex PCR; TCRdb holds only in-frame clones, not every one. This table holds roughly 560,000 clones, around 78% found once. The V segment lost 3 bases and the J segment 2 bases; nucleotides outside the gene matches: 4. The germline V gene has CDR1 SGHNT and CDR2 YYREEE (reference sequence). The CDR3 sequence is 15 residues long. The sample was also reused in another study, on human thymus T cells. That paper states: It was from resections taken during corrective heart surgery that the thymus tissue came. Related research described strongly overlapping thymic repertoires in unrelated people.

The sequencing sample was made of thymocytes. The TCR comes from a boy in the first two years of life with a congenital heart defect. This rearrangement joins TRBV5-4 to TRBJ2-3; 9 nucleotides match TRBD2. The CDR3 region is CASSSTSGYTDTQYF. In nucleotides, the CDR3 is TGTGCCAGCAGCTCGACTAGCGGTTACACAGATACGCAGTATTTT.